The rows below give T cell receptor beta chains drawn from one sample of a study of CD8+ T cells in alopecia areata. TCRdb's table, derived via immunoSEQ multiplex PCR, lists solely in-frame clones and lacks some. The sample contains approximately 150,000 clones, roughly 44% of which appear only once. Sequenced: CD4+ T cells sorted from blood. The receptors come from a human donor with alopecia areata. The CDR3 runs from the conserved cysteine through the conserved F or W. Each record gives: V gene, J gene, D gene, clone size, CDR3 DNA, CDR3 protein. A D gene is named only where the DNA matches it firmly. Expanded clones get a size class; other rows say once, few or many, or leave the size out.

V: TRBV29-1
J: TRBJ2-7
D: .
size: once
DNA: TGCAGCGCTTCAGACGGGACCTACGGTTACGAGCAGTACTTC
CDR3: CSASDGTYGYEQYF

V: TRBV16
J: TRBJ1-5
D: .
size: few
DNA: TGTGCCAGCAGCCAATCAATAGCGCAGCCCCAGCATTTT
CDR3: CASSQSIAQPQHF

V: TRBV29-1
J: TRBJ1-5
D: TRBD1
size: .
DNA: TGCAGCGTTGGACAGGGCGCTTTCGGTCAGCCCCAGCATTTT
CDR3: CSVGQGAFGQPQHF

V: TRBV28
J: TRBJ1-1
D: TRBD1
size: .
DNA: TGTGCCAGCATTAATCTACAGGGGAGGTTGTACACTGAAGCTTTCTTT
CDR3: CASINLQGRLYTEAFF

V: TRBV2
J: TRBJ1-1
D: .
size: .
DNA: TGTGCCAGCAGCCAAGGGGCGCGGGGCACTGAAGCTTTCTTT
CDR3: CASSQGARGTEAFF

V: TRBV7-3
J: TRBJ1-1
D: TRBD1
size: .
DNA: TGTGCCAGCAGCCCGGGACAGACTGAAGCTTTCTTT
CDR3: CASSPGQTEAFF

V: TRBV7-8
J: TRBJ2-3
D: TRBD1
size: .
DNA: TGTGCCAGCAGCTCCCGACAGGGGACGCAGTATTTT
CDR3: CASSSRQGTQYF

V: TRBV7-6
J: TRBJ2-6
D: .
size: few
DNA: TGTGCCAGCAGCTTAGGGGCAAACTCTGGGGCCAACGTCCTGACTTTC
CDR3: CASSLGANSGANVLTF

V: TRBV18
J: TRBJ2-1
D: TRBD1
size: .
DNA: TGTGCCAGCTCACCAAAAGGACAGGGGAACAATGAGCAGTTCTTC
CDR3: CASSPKGQGNNEQFF

V: TRBV28
J: TRBJ2-3
D: TRBD1
size: .
DNA: TGTGCCAGCAGACAGACAGGGCTTCGCACAGATACGCAGTATTTT
CDR3: CASRQTGLRTDTQYF

V: TRBV15
J: TRBJ2-7
D: .
size: .
DNA: TGTGCCACCAGCACAGGGAGCCCCACCGAGCAGTACTTC
CDR3: CATSTGSPTEQYF

V: TRBV4-1
J: TRBJ1-5
D: .
size: .
DNA: TGCGCCAGCAGCCTGTTGGGTATTAGCAATCAGCCCCAGCATTTT
CDR3: CASSLLGISNQPQHF

V: TRBV30
J: TRBJ2-6
D: .
size: .
DNA: TGTGCCTGGAGAAAGGGTCAGCCTGGGGCCAACGTCCTGACTTTC
CDR3: CAWRKGQPGANVLTF